One sample yielded the 4 T cell receptor beta chains listed below, sequenced in a study of Ad26.COV2.S vaccination and SARS-CoV-2 variants. Produced via immunoSEQ multiplex PCR; TCRdb's table is partial and in-frame only. The sample lists approximately 450,000 clones; approximately 90% were seen once. Treatment noted: 15 to 20 received Ad26.COV2.S at low or high dose, single or two shots; 5 received placebo; per-sample allocation not given. Following the first vaccine or placebo injection, samples were taken on day 63. The sequences come from peripheral blood, collected in a trial of Ad26.COV2.S vaccine versus placebo. These receptor sequences come from a person aged 18-60 years who received the Ad26.COV2.S COVID-19 vaccine or a placebo.

This rearrangement joins TRBV4-1 to TRBJ1-1, with a possible D match to TRBD1 (6 bases). In germline, CDR1 is MGHRA, CDR2 YSYEKL. The CDR3 consists of 13 residues. V lost 2 bases and J lost 6, with 10 bases in between. The CDR3 DNA reads as TGCGCCAGCAGCCAAAACAGGGTCGCTGAAGCTTTCTTT. This translates into CASSQNRVAEAFF.

V and J are TRBV15 and TRBJ1-4, with 9 bases identical to TRBD1. The trim removed 3 bases at V and 5 bases at J, leaving 4 bases unmatched. This CDR3 spans 15 amino acids. CDR1 and CDR2 from the germline V gene are LNHNV and YYDKDF (reference sequence). CDR3: CATSREDRGNEKLFF. Here the CDR3 DNA reads TGTGCCACCAGCAGGGAGGACAGGGGAAATGAAAAACTGTTTTTT.

This clone appeared a few times. The rearrangement joins TRBV7-9 to TRBJ1-4; TRBD1 aligns across 8 bases. Germline values: CDR1 SEHNR, CDR2 FQNEAQ (reference sequence). V gave up 4 bases and J gave up 8 bases; unmatched junction bases: 9. This CDR3 has 15 amino acids. Written as DNA, the CDR3 is TGTGCCAGCAGCTCGACAGGGGTTGCGGTAGAAAAACTGTTTTTT. It encodes CASSSTGVAVEKLFF.

The rearrangement joins TRBV2 to TRBJ2-1; TRBD2 agrees at 11 bases. Germline trimming cut 9 bases from V and 7 bases from J; bases unmatched to any gene: 11. The CDR3 has 15 amino acids. Germline V CDR1 and CDR2: SNHLY, FYNNEI. For the CDR3, the DNA is TGTGCCAGTCCCGTAGCGGGAGGGCCCTCGAATGAGCAGTTCTTC. This sequence encodes CASPVAGGPSNEQFF.